Below, 24 T cell receptor beta chains from the same sample are listed, as sequenced in a study of shared clonotypes between healthy human individuals. Generated by immunoSEQ multiplex PCR, the TCRdb table keeps only in-frame clones and is missing some. The repertoire has about 2.1 million clones, approximately 94% of them found once; the top ten carry 1.5% to 2%. Naive CD8 cells lacked CD45RO, underwent positive selection for CCR7 and left out terminally differentiated effector memory CD45RA+ cells. Sequenced sample: naive CD8+ T cells from PBMCs. These receptors were collected from a man younger than 30 in good health. Some clones in this sample may be carry-over from other donors' samples.

This clone was found a few times. The chain uses TRBV27 and TRBJ1-5; D possibly corresponds to TRBD1 (5 bases). CDR1 is MNHEY and CDR2 is SMNVEV in the germline V gene (reference sequence). V was trimmed by 8 bases and J by 6 bases, leaving 8 bases between them. The CDR3 loop spans 11 amino acids. The CDR3 reads CASGQGQPQHF. DNA of the CDR3: TGTGCCAGCGGGCAGGGTCAGCCCCAGCATTTT.

The chain combines TRBV19 with TRBJ1-2, with D possibly matching TRBD1 (5 bases). The CDR3 sequence is 13 residues long. Trimming stripped 3 bases from V and 10 bases from J, with 15 bases between. Germline values: CDR1 LNHDA, CDR2 SQIVND (reference sequence). CDR3 region: CASSMGRADVYTF. The DNA for the CDR3 is TGTGCCAGTAGTATGGGCAGGGCCGATGTCTACACCTTC.

A single count supports this clone. The gene calls are TRBV7-9 and TRBJ1-2, with unresolved D. The CDR3 runs to 12 residues. Germline CDR1 SEHNR, CDR2 FQNEAQ (reference sequence). V lost 4 bases and J lost 6, with 9 bases in between. For the CDR3, the DNA is TGTGCCAGCAGCTATTCGGGCGATGGCTACACCTTC. This encodes CASSYSGDGYTF. Full variable domain (remainder filled in from reference TRBV7-9 and TRBJ1-2): DTGVSQNPRHKITKRGQNVTFRCDPISEHNRLYWYRQTLGQGPEFLTYFQNEAQLEKSRLLSDRFSAERPKGSFSTLEIQRTEQGDSAMYLCASSYSGDGYTFGSGTRLTVV.

The chain is built from TRBV11-3 and TRBJ2-1; the D gene is possibly TRBD2 (5 bases). Germline V gives CDR1 SGHNT, CDR2 YENEEA. V shed 5 bases and J shed 0 bases, with 11 bases lying between them. This CDR3 spans 15 amino acids. This CDR3 is CASSTRLSSYNEQFF. Written as DNA, the CDR3 is TGTGCCAGCAGCACCAGACTAAGCTCCTACAATGAGCAGTTCTTC.

In the case of this clone: The sample has other DNA sequences that encode this CDR3 too. This rearrangement joins TRBV5-6 to TRBJ2-7; 11 nucleotides agree with TRBD2. The V gene end was trimmed by 4 bases and the J gene end by 4 bases; junction bases not matched to a gene: 4. Per the germline V gene, CDR1 is SGHDT and CDR2 is YYEEEE. The CDR3 is made up of 14 amino acids. CDR3 sequence (DNA): TGTGCCAGCAGCATCGGGACTAGCGGATACGAGCAGTACTTC. Amino acid sequence: CASSIGTSGYEQYF.

The chain recombines TRBV6-6 with TRBJ2-3; the match to TRBD1 covers 9 bases. With V trimmed by 7 bases and J by 4 bases, 6 bases remained unmatched. This CDR3 has 14 residues. Germline V gene sequence: CDR1 MNHNY, CDR2 SVGAGI (reference sequence). This CDR3 reads CASNPQGAADTQYF. The DNA of the CDR3 is TGTGCCAGCAACCCACAGGGGGCGGCAGATACGCAGTATTTT.

The chain uses TRBV9 and TRBJ1-2; D call uncertain. The germline V gene encodes CDR1 SGDLS and CDR2 YYNGEE. The CDR3 runs 17 residues. V shed 3 bases and J shed 4 bases, with 22 bases lying between them. The CDR3 coding sequence is TGTGCCAGCAGCGGACGTAGGTTGGATCGGGGAATCTATGGCTACACCTTC. It codes for CASSGRRLDRGIYGYTF.

The rearrangement links TRBV5-8 to TRBJ1-2; D is possibly TRBD1 (5 bases). The CDR3 sequence is 15 residues long. Trimming left V 0 bases short and J 7 bases short, with 16 bases between. Germline CDR1 reads SGHTS; CDR2 reads YDEGEE. The CDR3 bases are TGTGCCAGCAGCTTGGCCATACCCAGGGCGGGTGGCTACACCTTC. Translation: CASSLAIPRAGGYTF. Full variable domain (rest looked up from reference TRBV5-8 and TRBJ1-2): EAGVTQSPTHLIKTRGQQATLRCSPISGHTSVYWYQQALGLGLQFLLWYDEGEERNRGNFPPRFSGRQFPNYSSELNVNALELEDSALYLCASSLAIPRAGGYTFGSGTRLTVV.

The chain links TRBV5-1 to TRBJ2-7; D tentatively reads TRBD1 or TRBD2 (5 bases each). CDR3 length: 14 residues. Trimming shortened V by 2 bases and J by 0 bases, and 9 bases separated the two germline ends. Germline-derived CDR1 and CDR2 are SGHRS and YFSETQ. Here the CDR3 DNA reads TGCGCCAGCAGCTTACCTGGGACCTCCTACGAGCAGTACTTC. This sequence encodes CASSLPGTSYEQYF.

The chain joins TRBV28 to TRBJ1-5; D gene uncertain. V dropped 9 bases and J dropped 4 bases, with 4 bases sitting between them. The CDR3 extends over 10 amino acids. The germline gives CDR1 MDHEN, CDR2 SYDVKM. In DNA, the CDR3 is TGTGCCAGTAATAATCAGCCCCAGCATTTT. This encodes CASNNQPQHF. The variable domain in full, completed from reference TRBV28 and TRBJ1-5, reads DVKVTQSSRYLVKRTGEKVFLECVQDMDHENMFWYRQDPGLGLRLIYFSYDVKMKEKGDIPEGYSVSREKKERFSLILESASTNQTSMYLCASNNQPQHFGDGTRLSIL.

The chain links TRBV19 to TRBJ1-5, with TRBD1 matching 7 bases. This CDR3 contains 15 residues. Trimming took 5 bases from V and 5 from J; bases not matched to a gene: 9. Germline assignment: CDR1 LNHDA and CDR2 SQIVND (reference sequence). The CDR3: CASSARRDSYQPQHF. CDR3 DNA sequence: TGTGCCAGTAGTGCCCGCCGGGACAGCTATCAGCCCCAGCATTTT.

The V gene is TRBV7-9, the J gene TRBJ2-4, with a weak D call TRBD2 (5 bases). This CDR3 comprises 13 residues. CDR1 SEHNR and CDR2 FQNEAQ come from the germline V gene (reference sequence). V gave up 2 bases and J gave up 4 bases, with 6 bases separating them. CDR3 amino acids: CASSLSGKNIQYF. CDR3 DNA: TGTGCCAGCAGCTTATCGGGGAAAAACATTCAGTACTTC.

The rearrangement uses TRBV7-9 and TRBJ2-7; D is undetermined. CDR3 length: 14 amino acids. The V end was cut by 3 bases, the J end by 2 bases, with 11 bases between. Germline V gene data show CDR1 as SEHNR and CDR2 as FQNEAQ (reference sequence). CDR3 region: CASSFGGRPYEQYF. The CDR3 nucleotides read TGTGCCAGCAGCTTTGGCGGCAGACCCTACGAGCAGTACTTC.

This clone was seen only once. The same CDR3 can be traced to other DNA sequences in this sample. This chain uses TRBV9 with TRBJ2-3; 7 bases line up with TRBD2. V shed 0 bases and J 4 bases; nucleotides not matched to a gene: 5. Germline CDR1 and CDR2: SGDLS and YYNGEE. The CDR3 has 15 residues. CDR3 amino acids: CASSVGGREADTQYF. The CDR3 coding sequence is TGTGCCAGCAGCGTAGGTGGGAGGGAGGCAGATACGCAGTATTTT.

This chain uses TRBV27 with TRBJ2-2; 9 bases agree with TRBD2. Germline lookup yields CDR1 MNHEY and CDR2 SMNVEV (reference sequence). The CDR3 is 17 amino acids. V shed 3 bases and J 4 bases; nucleotides not matched to a gene: 9. CDR3 nucleotide sequence: TGTGCCAGCAGTTTGCTAGCGGGAAGGGAGGGCACCGGGGAGCTGTTTTTT. This encodes CASSLLAGREGTGELFF.

This chain links TRBV19 with TRBJ2-7; D not resolved. V was clipped by 5 bases and J by 4 bases, with 12 bases between them. The CDR3 sequence is 13 residues long. Germline values: CDR1 LNHDA, CDR2 SQIVND (reference sequence). The CDR3 protein is CASSVRPQYEQYF. For the CDR3, the DNA is TGTGCCAGTAGTGTCAGGCCCCAATACGAGCAGTACTTC.

This clone occurred once. V is TRBV28 and J is TRBJ2-6, with D possibly being TRBD1 (6 bases). Germline V CDR1 and CDR2: MDHEN, SYDVKM. V lost 5 bases to trimming and J lost 11 bases, with 16 bases between them. The CDR3 has 14 residues. This chain's CDR3 is CASSLRTANYVLTF. The CDR3 region has the DNA TGTGCCAGCAGTCTACGGACAGCCAATTACGTCCTGACTTTC.

The rearrangement links TRBV5-1 to TRBJ2-5, with 9 bases matching TRBD1. Germline loops: CDR1 SGHRS, CDR2 YFSETQ. V lost 0 bases, J lost 5 bases, and 5 bases stayed unmatched. This CDR3 region has 15 residues. Here the CDR3 DNA reads TGCGCCAGCAGCTTGGAGACAGGGGGATTTGAGACCCAGTACTTC. Translated, it gives CASSLETGGFETQYF.

The chain combines TRBV6-5 with TRBJ2-1, with 12 bases that match TRBD2. The V gene end was trimmed by 2 bases and the J gene end by 6 bases; junction bases not matched to a gene: 5. The germline gives CDR1 MNHEY, CDR2 SVGAGI. This CDR3 has 16 residues. The chain's CDR3 is CASSYPASGGGNEQFF. The CDR3 nucleotides read TGTGCCAGCAGTTACCCTGCTAGCGGGGGGGGCAATGAGCAGTTCTTC.

Here the CDR3 reads CASSTGTSGYTDTQYF. CDR3 in DNA: TGTGCCAGCAGCACCGGGACTAGCGGGTACACAGATACGCAGTATTTT. This chain links TRBV7-9 with TRBJ2-3, with 12 nucleotides matching TRBD2. This CDR3 spans 16 amino acids. CDR1 SEHNR and CDR2 FQNEAQ come from the germline V gene (reference sequence). V gave up 5 bases and J gave up 2 bases; unmatched junction bases: 5.

This chain joins TRBV6-6 and TRBJ1-1, with no clear D. The V end lost 7 bases, the J end lost 0 bases, and 12 bases lay between the germline ends. The CDR3 contains 14 residues. CDR1 and CDR2 from the germline V gene are MNHNY and SVGAGI (reference sequence). In nucleotides, the CDR3 is TGTGCCAGCATCCCACGGATCATGAACACTGAAGCTTTCTTT. It codes for CASIPRIMNTEAFF.

This chain joins TRBV2 and TRBJ1-3; D call uncertain. Germline CDR1 and CDR2: SNHLY and FYNNEI. The V end was cut by 0 bases, the J end by 0 bases, with 9 bases between. The CDR3 length is 16 residues. CDR3 coding DNA: TGTGCCAGCAGTGAAGCTCCGGTTGTCTCTGGAAACACCATATATTTT. This encodes CASSEAPVVSGNTIYF.

The genes are TRBV2 and TRBJ2-7; TRBD2 matches 12 bases. Germline CDR1 SNHLY, CDR2 FYNNEI. The V and J ends lost 3 bases and 9 bases, in that order; junction bases with no gene match: 12. This CDR3 has 16 amino acids. The CDR3 loop reads CASSDSWTSGIPGQYF. CDR3 nucleotides: TGTGCCAGCAGTGATTCGTGGACTAGCGGGATCCCTGGGCAGTACTTC.

The rearrangement joins TRBV19 to TRBJ2-7, with 9 bases fitting TRBD1. CDR1 is LNHDA, CDR2 SQIVND, per germline (reference sequence). V gave up 7 bases and J gave up 3 bases; unmatched junction bases: 13. The CDR3 covers 16 residues. This CDR3 is CASTAIPGQGLYEQYF. The CDR3 region has the DNA TGTGCCAGTACCGCTATACCGGGACAGGGCCTCTACGAGCAGTACTTC.